This T cell receptor beta chain is drawn from a study of blood T cell repertoires in COVID-19. The sample holds one count of this clone. Repertoires were generated with immunoSEQ multiplex PCR, while TCRdb's copy carries only in-frame clones and drops some. The sample contains 200,000 to 300,000 clones, approximately 88% of which appear only once. CDR3 size: 17 residues. CDR1 is KGHSH, CDR2 LQKENI, per germline. V dropped 6 bases and J dropped 4; count of bases not matched to a gene: 10. The receptor was isolated from a woman aged 35 to 49 with acute COVID-19. Material for sequencing was PBMCs or T cells enriched from blood (not recorded which). J is TRBJ2-3 and V is TRBV18; 13 bases line up with TRBD2. The CDR3 DNA follows: TGTGCCAGCTCTCTCACCGGGACTAGCGGGACTTCAGATACGCAGTATTTT. Amino acids: CASSLTGTSGTSDTQYF. Filled out from reference TRBV18 and TRBJ2-3, the complete variable domain reads NAGVMQNPRHLVRRRGQEARLRCSPMKGHSHVYWYRQLPEEGLKFMVYLQKENIIDESGMPKERFSAEFPKEGPSILRIQQVVRGDSAAYFCASSLTGTSGTSDTQYFGPGTRLTVL.